This T cell receptor beta chain stems from a study of blood T cells in healthy people across ages. Study-wide points: Roughly linear declines in TCR beta diversity per million T cells occurred with age.

Primed by a sample-barcoded 5' primer and a J-beta primer mix, a second PCR proceeded for about 7 to 11 cycles. Each single sample gave us at least 3 million CDR3-containing paired-end reads. TCRdb processed the 5' RACE reads anew with MiXCR; each CDR3 protein has one entry. This sample has 950,000 to 1,200,000 distinct CDR3 sequences, with roughly two fifths found just once. This clonotype was seen only a few times. Its antigen remains unknown. The CDR3 spans 16 residues. In germline, CDR1 is SGHRS, CDR2 YFSETQ. Trimming took 4 bases from V and 1 from J, leaving 14 bases between them. Ten milliliters of peripheral blood were drawn from each donor into EDTA-treated tubes.

This rearrangement joins TRBV5-1 to TRBJ1-4; perhaps TRBD1 as D (6 bases). Sequencing used blood. The TCR sequence derives from a man aged 18 to 30 in good health. The CDR3 DNA reads as TGCGCCAGCAGCCCACAGGGATTGGGAACTAATGAAAAACTGTTTTTT. It codes for CASSPQGLGTNEKLFF.